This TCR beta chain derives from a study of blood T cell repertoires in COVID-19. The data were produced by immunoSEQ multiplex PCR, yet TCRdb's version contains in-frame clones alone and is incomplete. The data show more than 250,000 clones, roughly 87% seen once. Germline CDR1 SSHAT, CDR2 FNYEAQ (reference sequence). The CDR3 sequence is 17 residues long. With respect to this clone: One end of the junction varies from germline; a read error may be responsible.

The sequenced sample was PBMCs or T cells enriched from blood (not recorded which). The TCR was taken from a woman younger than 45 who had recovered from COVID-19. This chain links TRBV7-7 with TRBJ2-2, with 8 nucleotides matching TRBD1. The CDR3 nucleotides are TGTGCTAGCAGCTTAGGGGACAGGTACCGGGGCACCGGGGAGCTGTTTTTT. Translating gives CASSLGDRYRGTGELFF.